This T cell receptor beta chain was recorded in a study of cytomegalovirus exposure and HLA in healthy donors (dated by TCRdb to 2016 to 2017). Study-level background: According to an earlier analysis of several hundred of the donors, about 180 million T cells yielded 95 million to 140 million unique TCR beta sequences and about 280 Gb of sequence data. Along with the approximately 700-subject first cohort, a separate validation cohort of over a hundred different subjects was used. The T cell repertoires of several hundred subjects were profiled by immunosequencing and related to cytomegalovirus serostatus. Five DR-DQ haplotypes were treated as single units for association and clustering because of strong linkage in the cohort. An earlier analysis of around 580 of the donors used high-throughput TCR beta sequencing to judge whether each TCR beta V gene segment behaved as functional or pseudogenic. High-throughput TCR immunosequencing, statistical association of individual TCRs with disease status, and machine learning were combined to predict cytomegalovirus infection status. On average, approximately 250,000 unique TCR beta nucleotide sequences were sequenced per donor among 398 genotyped donors of the cohort, with 15% to 20% of those sequences being non-productive. A later genetic analysis took genome-wide SNP genotypes for 398 of the 666 donors and used that subset as a discovery cohort. HLA typing covered class I and class II loci at four-digit resolution. The study was designed to test whether signatures of past pathogen exposure could be identified by cataloging public T cell receptors. To study patterns of TCR occurrence, a later analysis re-analyzed previously published TCR beta repertoires from around 660 donors and added high-resolution HLA genotyping. Every repertoire in the discovery cohort had been generated on one and the same sequencing platform. Roughly 300 gigabases of sequencing data and 70 million to 100 million unique TCR sequences made up an early release that covered several hundred HLA-typed donors. Rather than drawing on any new phenotypic data, the later analysis identified candidate immune exposures from TCR beta sequences and the way those sequences occurred across donors. Of the roughly 400 genotyped donors, roughly 85% fell in the genetic ancestry cluster associated with self-reported Caucasian donors. Alongside the repertoire data, information on donor age, sex, ethnicity and CMV serostatus was compiled. The number of typed donors differed by locus: about 620-640 for A, B, C, DRB1 and DQB1; 500 to 550 for DQA1; around 610 for DPA1; and 450 to 480 for DPB1. What the research found in general, with its limitations: The classifier was reported to diagnose cytomegalovirus status with high specificity and sensitivity in both the original and validation cohorts. Seventeen rarely observed V segments, including chromosome 9 orphons, were excluded from the earlier analysis of almost 600 of the donors because counts were too low. CMV serostatus was the only immune exposure information available for the cohort. Because HLA typing was unavailable for some donors at each locus, only the typed subset was used in association tests. Most TCR sequences were observed very rarely across donors, whereas some public TCRs were present in many individuals. In a later analysis, HLA-associated TCR beta chains showed more clonal expansion and lower generation probabilities than non-associated chains that were equally common. In this cohort, only TCR beta chains were sequenced, and detectable features were limited by the absence of alpha or paired-chain data. The authors suggested that the approach could potentially be generalized to other disease states and immunological phenotypes. Correlated functional status among segregating V segments might reflect linkage disequilibrium, but an unknown experimental factor could not be ruled out. A further reported finding was that TCR beta sequences accurately predicted the HLA-A and HLA-B alleles for most subjects in the first cohort. According to a later analysis, most CMV-associated TCR beta chains appeared to be HLA-restricted, and the HLA associations seemed to be driven largely by CMV exposure. A cluster of highly shared sequence variants was judged likely to represent a technical artifact of the sequencing pipeline. The study gave a list of under 200 TCR beta chains associated with cytomegalovirus. Compared with the approximately 720-donor mean, donors in an Asian-associated ancestry cluster had fewer N-insertions in productive TCRs, according to a later genetic analysis. In a later analysis, around 17,000 TCR beta sequences were associated with specific HLA alleles at a false discovery rate of 0.05. In a later analysis, the rate of TCR association differed among HLA loci, with DRB1 alleles having the most associated TCRs and HLA-C alleles having the fewest. An association between a missense DCLRE1C variant and V-gene and J-gene trimming of TCR beta chains was found in a later genetic analysis and replicated in an independent cohort. A few of the identified cytomegalovirus-associated TCR beta chains were confirmed in vitro to be specific for cytomegalovirus antigens. Roughly uniform sequencing depth across donors was assumed in presence/absence analyses, although this assumption may not hold. When HLA alleles, especially DR and DQ, strongly co-occurred, attributing TCR associations to individual alleles was difficult. A later analysis reported that several top co-occurrence clusters appeared linked to parvovirus B19, influenza, CMV and Epstein-Barr virus. An earlier analysis of around 500 of the donors showed that most TCR beta V segments appeared in productive rearrangements either about 87% or about 30% of the time, which broadly matched IMGT annotations.

Library method: the immunoSEQ multiplex PCR assay. For the multiplex PCR, a mixture combining 60 forward primers for TCR Vbeta segments and 13 reverse primers for TCR Jbeta segments was used. The CDR3 region of rearranged TCR beta genes was amplified from genomic DNA with a multiplex PCR assay. The Illumina HiSeq System was used to sequence the amplified TCR beta libraries as 87-base-pair reads. As for the authors' bioinformatics: Across the roughly 670 repertoires, a later analysis counted some 81 million unique TCR beta chains, approximately 10 million of which were shared by at least two donors. To remove PCR and sequencing errors, raw reads were error-corrected and collapsed into unique sequences using a nearest-neighbor algorithm that merged closely related sequences. Alignment of CDR3 sequences to IMGT reference sequences was used to assign V, D and J gene segments. For a sequence to be retained, a match of at least six nucleotides was required to both a V gene segment and a J gene segment. A rearrangement counted as productive if the CDR3 had no stop codons and remained in frame with V and J, and every other rearrangement counted as non-productive. Following IMGT convention, CDR3 was defined as the stretch from the second conserved V-encoded cysteine to the conserved J-encoded phenylalanine. The earlier analysis of 500 to 650 of the donors excluded any sequence lacking an unambiguous match to a single V gene segment. An earlier analysis of roughly 590 of the donors called V segments functional above 56.7% productive rearrangements and segregating when the between-donor standard deviation exceeded 5%. To diagnose cytomegalovirus status from the catalog of TCR beta chain sequences, a statistical classification framework was built. In a later analysis, TCR nucleotide sequences were compared against IMGT/GENE-DB human TR gene sequences so that V and J genes could be assigned. The TCRdist pipeline was used in a later analysis to assign CDR3 sequences and most-parsimonious VDJ recombination scenarios. A later analysis defined each TCR beta chain by its CDR3 amino acid sequence plus V-gene family, and excluded reads lacking a unique V-gene family. To address suspected cross-contamination and a sequencing artifact, a later analysis removed around 600 highly shared, low-generation-probability nucleotide sequences. In a later analysis, a clonal expansion index was calculated for each public chain from normalized within-repertoire ranks of inferred template counts. A later analysis computed generation probabilities with a VDJ recombination model fitted to out-of-frame rearrangements, and checked the results against IGoR. In a later analysis, hypergeometric tests were used to score TCR-TCR, TCR-HLA and TCR-CMV co-occurrence, with a repertoire-size bias correction applied to TCR pairs. A later analysis estimated false discovery rates by permuting HLA or CMV assignments 20 times. In a later analysis, co-occurring TCRs were grouped using DBSCAN, and TCRdist sequence similarity was added for clustering within HLA-allele-positive subsets. Repertoires with fewer than 30,000 or more than 120,000 public chains, plus five repertoires with anomalous nucleotide sharing, were excluded from co-occurrence clustering. TCRdb obtained this table from immuneACCESS and retained in-frame rearrangements with V and J assigned. These tables miss some clones; where compared with another copy, unresolved V genes account for less than half of the shortfall, and the remainder is unexplained. V, J and clone size are taken as reported in that table, and D and trimming were inferred from the DNA itself. The sample records 130,000 or so clones, 80% of which are singletons. The leading ten clones occupy 5% to 6% of the sample.

Comments on this clone: Its antigen target is currently unknown. Qualities for individual bases were not recorded, and no much larger clone is one base off.

The cohort consisted of hundreds of healthy bone marrow donors. At the time of sampling, all cohort members were nominally healthy, though unrecorded immune exposures were likely present. The donor was CMV seronegative and belonged to the group of approximately 320 seronegative cohort members. A peripheral blood sample was collected from each donor, and TCR beta sequencing was performed on peripheral blood mononuclear cells. Genomic DNA was extracted from the blood cell samples with the Qiagen DNeasy Blood Extraction Kit. This TCR was sampled from a man aged 25 to 45 in good health and CMV-seronegative. Sample: PBMCs.

DNA sequence: TGTGCCAGCAACAATTCCACAGGGGGCACCTATGGCTACACCTTC. Its protein reads: CASNNSTGGTYGYTF. The chain was built from TRBV7-9 and TRBJ1-2; TRBD1 aligns with 9 central bases. From the cysteine through the phenylalanine, the CDR3 covers 15 amino acids. The retained sequence is limited to the CDR3, 45 bases, with the frame set at the first base. From V the trimming removes 7 bases and from J it removes 4 bases, while the gene matches leave 10 bases of the junction unaccounted for. The germline V gene (reference sequence) supplies CDR1 SEHNR and CDR2 FQNEAQ.